Listed below are T cell receptor beta chains from one sample, sequenced in a study of T cell repertoires in cytomegalovirus infection. TCRdb re-called the reads with MiXCR, one entry per CDR3 protein. The sample holds roughly 300,000 distinct CDR3 sequences, more than 20% seen once. Specimen: PBMCs. The receptors here all came from a human donor in good health (CMV status not recorded). Some clones in this sample may be carry-over from other donors' samples. CDR3s include the opening cysteine and the closing phenylalanine or tryptophan. Fields, in order: D gene, J gene, clone size, V gene, CDR3 DNA, CDR3 protein. D genes are given only for firm matches. Only part of the rows carry a size: once, few, many, or a class if the clone is expanded.

-,TRBJ1-2,-,TRBV7-9,TGTGCCAGCAGCCAATCGGGGGGCTACACCTTC,CASSQSGGYTF
TRBD2,TRBJ2-7,-,TRBV5-6,TGTGCCAGCAGCTTACCTAGCGGATCCTACGAGCAGTACTTC,CASSLPSGSYEQYF
-,TRBJ1-2,-,TRBV5-1,TGCGCCAGCAGAAAGAAAGGCGCTGGCTACACCTTC,CASRKKGAGYTF
TRBD2,TRBJ2-1,few,TRBV5-4,TGTGCCAGCCGGGGGGGGAGTAGCGACTACAATGAGCAGTTCTTC,CASRGGSSDYNEQFF
TRBD1,TRBJ2-7,-,TRBV6-5,TGTGCCAGCAGTTTCGGGACAGGGGAATGGTACGAGCAGTACTTC,CASSFGTGEWYEQYF
TRBD2,TRBJ2-3,-,TRBV7-2,TGTGCCAGCAGCATTACCGGGGGGTTCCCAGATACGCAGTATTTT,CASSITGGFPDTQYF
-,TRBJ2-5,few,TRBV20-1,TGCAGTGCTAGACCCCCTTTTGCGGGGCTCCTAGGAGAGACCCAGTACTTC,CSARPPFAGLLGETQYF
-,TRBJ1-1,many,TRBV12-3/TRBV12-4,TGTGCCAGCAATAAACTCAGGGTTCGCACTGAAGCTTTCTTT,CASNKLRVRTEAFF
-,TRBJ2-3,-,TRBV6-8,TGTGCCAGCAGTTATCACTCCAGGGATACGCAGTATTTT,CASSYHSRDTQYF
TRBD1,TRBJ2-7,many,TRBV28,TGTGCCAGCAGTAGGGACAGCTTCCTATACGAGCAGTACTTC,CASSRDSFLYEQYF
TRBD1,TRBJ2-2,few,TRBV4-3,TGCGCCAGCAGCCGACAGACAGGGGGAACGACCGGGGAGCTGTTTTTT,CASSRQTGGTTGELFF
-,TRBJ2-1,-,TRBV11-2,TGTGCCAGCAGCTTAGATGGGATTCCAACCTACGAGCAGTTCTTC,CASSLDGIPTYEQFF
-,TRBJ1-2,many,TRBV28,TGTGCAGCGGCGGACGGCAACTATGGCTACACCTTC,CAAADGNYGYTF
-,TRBJ2-2,-,TRBV20-1,TGCAGTGCTAGTAGGACAGCGAACACCGGGGAGCTGTTTTTT,CSASRTANTGELFF
-,TRBJ2-5,-,TRBV28,TGTGCCAGCAGTTTGTCGGTCAAGACCCAGTACTTC,CASSLSVKTQYF
-,TRBJ1-5,-,TRBV19,TGTGCCAGTATGGGGAGCAGGGGCGGTAGCAATCAGCCCCAGCATTTT,CASMGSRGGSNQPQHF
TRBD1,TRBJ1-6,-,TRBV7-9,TGTGCCAGCAGCTTCGGACAGGGAGGCTCACCCCTCCACTTT,CASSFGQGGSPLHF
TRBD1,TRBJ1-6,-,TRBV12-3/TRBV12-4,TGTGCCAGCATCAGGGGGGGGACAGGGAGGAATTCACCCCTCCACTTT,CASIRGGTGRNSPLHF
TRBD2,TRBJ2-1,few,TRBV7-2,TGTGCCAGCAGCTTATTTGGACTAGCGGGACTGGACTATGAGCAGTTCTTC,CASSLFGLAGLDYEQFF
-,TRBJ1-6,few,TRBV2,TGTGCCAGCAGTCCCCACGGACAAATTAATTCACCCCTCCACTTT,CASSPHGQINSPLHF
-,TRBJ1-5,-,TRBV11-2,TGTGCCAGCAGCTTAATAGATACCCGGCCCCAGCATTTT,CASSLIDTRPQHF
TRBD1,TRBJ2-5,-,TRBV7-9,TGTGCCAGCAGCCTTCCCGGGACAGGGGGCCAAGAGACCCAGTACTTC,CASSLPGTGGQETQYF
TRBD1,TRBJ1-2,-,TRBV28,TGTGCCACCAGACCGAGGGGGCACGGTGGCTACACCTTC,CATRPRGHGGYTF
-,TRBJ1-2,once,TRBV6-5,TGTGCCAGCAGTTATCTGGACAATGTTAACTATGGCTACACCTTC,CASSYLDNVNYGYTF
TRBD2,TRBJ2-1,many,TRBV7-2,TGTGCCAGCAGCACACTAGCGGGGGGATCAAATGAGCAGTTCTTC,CASSTLAGGSNEQFF
-,TRBJ1-5,-,TRBV29-1,TGCAGCGTTGGTATTAGCAATCAGCCCCAGCATTTT,CSVGISNQPQHF
-,TRBJ1-1,-,TRBV6-1,TGTGCCAGCAGTGAAGCGGGGGGCGTCCAAGCTTTCTTT,CASSEAGGVQAFF